Below are 3 T cell receptor beta chains sequenced from a single sample in a study of memory CD4+ T cells and cytomegalovirus serostatus. The sort gate was single viable CD3+CD4+CD8-CD45RO+ cells for memory CD4+ T cells. Sequenced by immunoSEQ multiplex PCR; TCRdb stores in-frame clones only, minus some. The sample lists under 75,000 clones, about three quarters seen once, with around 0.58% in the top ten. Sample: memory CD4+ T cells from blood. The source of these receptors is an adult in good health and CMV-seronegative. Some clones in this sample may be carry-over from other donors' samples.

The chain links TRBV9 to TRBJ2-1, with unresolved D. The germline gives CDR1 SGDLS, CDR2 YYNGEE. The CDR3 has 15 residues. Trimming stripped 0 bases from V and 1 base from J, with 8 bases between. CDR3 nucleotides: TGTGCCAGCAGCGTAGTGGTTAGTTCCTACAATGAGCAGTTCTTC. It yields the protein CASSVVVSSYNEQFF.

The rearrangement uses TRBV28 and TRBJ1-2, with 8 bases fitting TRBD1. The CDR3 loop spans 13 amino acids. Germline V gene lookup returns CDR1 MDHEN and CDR2 SYDVKM. J lost 5 bases, V lost 3 bases, and 2 bases had no gene match. In nucleotides, the CDR3 is TGTGCCAGCAGTTTGGGACAGGCATATGGCTACACCTTC. This sequence encodes CASSLGQAYGYTF.

This clone was counted a few times. V usage is TRBV25-1 and J usage is TRBJ2-2; D gene unclear. There are 14 residues in the CDR3. Germline-derived CDR1 and CDR2 are MGHDK and SYGVNS. The V end was cut by 1 base, the J end by 4 bases, with 7 bases between. CDR3 nucleotides: TGTGCCAGCAGTGAATCCTTTGTCACCGGGGAGCTGTTTTTT. Translation gives CASSESFVTGELFF.